Below are 32 T cell receptor beta chains sequenced from a single sample in a study of cytomegalovirus exposure and HLA in healthy donors. Amplification used 60 Vbeta primers and 13 Jbeta primers. Repertoires were generated with immunoSEQ multiplex PCR, while TCRdb's copy carries only in-frame clones and drops some. The sample shows around 300,000 clones, roughly two thirds of them seen only once. The specimen sequenced was PBMCs. The source is a female donor in good health and CMV-seronegative.

The CDR3 region is CASSLVSGQGYEQYF. The DNA of the CDR3 is TGCGCCAGCAGCTTGGTGTCTGGACAGGGCTACGAGCAGTACTTC. The V gene is TRBV5-1, the J gene TRBJ2-7, with 8 positions matching TRBD1. The V segment lost 0 bases and the J segment 3 bases; nucleotides outside the gene matches: 5. This CDR3 region has 15 residues. The germline V gene has CDR1 SGHRS and CDR2 YFSETQ.

This clone was found once. V usage is TRBV5-6 and J usage is TRBJ2-7; 9 nucleotides match TRBD2. V lost 6 bases to trimming and J lost 5 bases; unmatched junction nucleotides: 15. This CDR3 spans 16 amino acids. Germline CDR1 SGHDT, CDR2 YYEEEE. CDR3 nucleotide sequence: TGTGCCAGCAACTTCTGGGGGGCGGGGGGGCAAGACGAGCAGTACTTC. It specifies CASNFWGAGGQDEQYF.

The chain combines TRBV18 with TRBJ1-3; TRBD1 is a possible D gene (6 bases). CDR3 size: 16 residues. The ends were cut back, 3 bases at V and 0 bases at J, with 12 bases in the middle. Germline V gene sequence: CDR1 KGHSH, CDR2 LQKENI. CDR3 sequence (DNA): TGTGCCAGCTCACCCCCGGGACAAGACTCTGGAAACACCATATATTTT. This sequence encodes CASSPPGQDSGNTIYF.

The rearrangement uses TRBV7-9 and TRBJ1-2; the D gene is possibly TRBD1 (6 bases). CDR1 SEHNR and CDR2 FQNEAQ come from the germline V gene (reference sequence). Trimming pared 5 bases from V and 4 bases from J, leaving 20 bases between. The CDR3 length is 16 residues. Here the CDR3 DNA reads TGTGCCAGCAGCCCCCAACGACAGGCAGACGGCTATGGCTACACCTTC. Its translation: CASSPQRQADGYGYTF.

This sequence joins TRBV28 and TRBJ2-7; D might be TRBD1 (6 bases). Trimming cost V 7 bases and J 4 bases, with 17 bases left between them. CDR3 length equals 14 residues. The germline CDR1 and CDR2 sequences are MDHEN and SYDVKM. For the CDR3, the DNA is TGTGCCAGCAATCCGGGACAAACCCCTTACGAGCAGTACTTC. Its translation: CASNPGQTPYEQYF.

The chain carries TRBV14 and TRBJ2-5, with TRBD2 matching 10 bases. This CDR3 has 17 amino acids. Germline lookup yields CDR1 SGHDN and CDR2 FVKESK. With 3 bases clipped from V and 4 bases from J, the junction kept 11 bases outside the gene matches. The DNA for the CDR3 is TGTGCCAGCAGCCAGCTAGCGGGAGTCCCCAGGGGAGAGACCCAGTACTTC. This codes for CASSQLAGVPRGETQYF.

The chain recombines TRBV9 with TRBJ1-4; D is unresolved. Trimming cost V 0 bases and J 4 bases, with 10 bases left between them. The CDR3 consists of 15 residues. Germline lookup yields CDR1 SGDLS and CDR2 YYNGEE. The CDR3 here is CASSVEGGSNEKLFF. The CDR3 coding sequence is TGTGCCAGCAGCGTAGAGGGTGGGAGTAATGAAAAACTGTTTTTT. Combining the CDR3 with reference TRBV9 and TRBJ1-4 gives the whole variable domain DSGVTQTPKHLITATGQRVTLRCSPRSGDLSVYWYQQSLDQGLQFLIQYYNGEERAKGNILERFSAQQFPDLHSELNLSSLELGDSALYFCASSVEGGSNEKLFFGSGTQLSVL.

The table lists this clone with a few counts. The chain uses TRBV28 and TRBJ1-3; D unclear. Trimming removed 7 bases from V and 0 bases from J, with 13 bases in between. From germline, CDR1 is MDHEN and CDR2 SYDVKM. The CDR3 covers 15 residues. The CDR3 protein is CASIPSGSSGNTIYF. DNA of the CDR3: TGTGCCAGCATCCCCTCCGGTAGCTCTGGAAACACCATATATTTT.

The sample holds a few counts of this clone. V and J are TRBV30 and TRBJ2-2; TRBD1 agrees at 8 bases. CDR3 length equals 16 residues. The trim removed 4 bases at V and 0 bases at J, leaving 7 bases unmatched. Germline V gene sequence: CDR1 GTSNPN, CDR2 SVGIG (reference sequence). The CDR3 loop is CAWTHKTGANTGELFF. CDR3 sequence (DNA): TGTGCCTGGACCCACAAGACAGGGGCGAACACCGGGGAGCTGTTTTTT.

There are a few counts of this clone. The V gene is TRBV6-5, the J gene TRBJ2-7; 10 bases agree with TRBD1. This CDR3 has 15 residues. CDR1 MNHEY and CDR2 SVGAGI come from the germline V gene. V gave up 6 bases and J gave up 0 bases; unmatched junction bases: 5. The CDR3 protein is CASRLRDRGSYEQYF. CDR3 bases: TGTGCCAGCAGACTCCGGGACAGGGGCTCCTACGAGCAGTACTTC.

This sequence joins TRBV7-9 and TRBJ1-4; 8 positions agree with TRBD1. J lost 10 bases, V lost 5 bases, and 12 bases had no gene match. CDR1 is SEHNR, CDR2 FQNEAQ, per germline (reference sequence). The CDR3 is 15 amino acids. The CDR3 DNA follows: TGTGCCAGCAGCCCCGGACAGGGACGGGATGTAAAACTGTTTTTT. Its protein product is CASSPGQGRDVKLFF.

V and J are TRBV6-4 and TRBJ2-1; 9 bases are shared with TRBD2. Germline V gives CDR1 MRHNA, CDR2 SNTAGT. V lost 0 bases and J lost 8; bases outside the gene matches: 8. This CDR3 region has 16 residues. CDR3 amino acids: CASSDSFSGSTDEQFF. CDR3 coding DNA: TGTGCCAGCAGTGACTCGTTTAGCGGGAGTACGGATGAGCAGTTCTTC.

This chain uses TRBV5-1 with TRBJ2-1; TRBD2 matches at 8 bases. V lost 4 bases and J lost 2; bases outside the gene matches: 5. The germline CDR1 and CDR2 sequences are SGHRS and YFSETQ. The CDR3 loop spans 15 amino acids. CDR3 protein: CASSETSGPYNEQFF. The CDR3 region has the DNA TGCGCCAGCAGCGAAACTAGCGGCCCCTACAATGAGCAGTTCTTC.

This chain links TRBV9 with TRBJ1-1; 7 positions match TRBD1. The ends lost 1 base at V and 1 base at J; junction bases unmatched: 4. The CDR3 is 15 amino acids. The germline CDR1 and CDR2 sequences are SGDLS and YYNGEE. The CDR3 region has the DNA TGTGCCAGCAGCGTATCGGGGACAGCGAACACTGAAGCTTTCTTT. Translated: CASSVSGTANTEAFF.

This clone was observed a handful of times. This chain connects TRBV14 to TRBJ1-1, with 10 bases aligning to TRBD1. V lost 0 bases to trimming and J lost 10 bases; unmatched junction nucleotides: 5. The CDR3 sequence is 14 residues long. The germline V gene has CDR1 SGHDN and CDR2 FVKESK. CDR3 coding DNA: TGTGCCAGCAGCCAAGATCAAGGACAGGGGGGAGCTTTCTTT. Translated: CASSQDQGQGGAFF.

This chain links TRBV6-5 with TRBJ2-5; possibly TRBD1 for D (6 bases). The J call could be wrong; TRBJ2-7 is a better fit for the DNA end. The CDR3 is 13 residues long. Germline V gene data show CDR1 as MNHEY and CDR2 as SVGAGI. The chain's CDR3 is CASSYSQGYEQYF. In DNA, the CDR3 is TGTGCCAGCAGTTACTCCCAGGGGTACGAGCAGTACTTC.

This rearrangement joins TRBV2 to TRBJ1-5, with a tentative D call TRBD1 (5 bases). Trimming removed 7 bases from V and 7 bases from J, with 17 bases in between. Germline CDR1 SNHLY, CDR2 FYNNEI. The length of the CDR3 is 14 residues. CDR3 in amino acids: CASKGSAGWQPQHF. The CDR3 DNA sequence: TGTGCCAGCAAGGGGTCGGCAGGGTGGCAGCCCCAGCATTTT.

The V gene is TRBV19, the J gene TRBJ2-1, with D possibly matching TRBD1 (7 bases). The germline V and J ends were trimmed by 3 bases and 8 bases, with 23 bases remaining between them. The CDR3 runs 17 residues. Per germline, CDR1 LNHDA and CDR2 SQIVND (reference sequence). The CDR3 protein is CASSIGGGRQRSHEQFF. The CDR3 bases are TGTGCCAGTAGTATTGGAGGGGGCAGGCAGCGATCCCATGAGCAGTTCTTC.

The DNA for the CDR3 is TGTGCCATCACCCCGGGGGACCTAGCGGGATACAATGAGCAGTTCTTC. It translates to CAITPGDLAGYNEQFF. The chain carries TRBV10-3 and TRBJ2-1; 9 bases are shared with TRBD2. CDR3 length: 16 residues. The V and J ends lost 7 bases and 4 bases, in that order; junction bases with no gene match: 11. Germline CDR1 reads ENHRY; CDR2 reads SYGVKD.

This chain joins TRBV6-5 and TRBJ1-1; 8 nucleotides match TRBD1. CDR3 length: 14 amino acids. After removal of 6 bases from V and 3 bases from J, the junction contained 6 bases not matched to a gene. Germline CDR1 MNHEY, CDR2 SVGAGI. In DNA form, the CDR3 reads TGTGCCAGCAGCCCGGGACAGGACGACACTGAAGCTTTCTTT. It specifies CASSPGQDDTEAFF.

CDR3 in amino acids: CASSSGQVRSPLHF. DNA for the CDR3: TGCGCCAGCAGCTCGGGACAGGTTAGATCACCCCTCCACTTT. The V call is TRBV5-1, the J call TRBJ1-6, with 8 bases identical to TRBD1. This CDR3 region has 14 residues. V lost 3 bases, J lost 10 bases, and 6 bases stayed unmatched. Germline V CDR1 and CDR2: SGHRS, YFSETQ. Full variable domain (rest looked up from reference TRBV5-1 and TRBJ1-6): KAGVTQTPRYLIKTRGQQVTLSCSPISGHRSVSWYQQTPGQGLQFLFEYFSETQRNKGNFPGRFSGRQFSNSRSEMNVSTLELGDSALYLCASSSGQVRSPLHFGNGTRLTVT.

The V gene is TRBV28, the J gene TRBJ1-5, with D perhaps TRBD1 (6 bases). This CDR3 comprises 14 residues. Trimming stripped 5 bases from V and 5 bases from J, with 13 bases between. Germline V gene lookup returns CDR1 MDHEN and CDR2 SYDVKM. The CDR3 protein is CASSPRQAYQPQHF. The CDR3 DNA is TGTGCCAGCAGTCCCCGACAGGCTTATCAGCCCCAGCATTTT. The complete variable domain, with remaining parts taken from reference TRBV28 and TRBJ1-5, reads DVKVTQSSRYLVKRTGEKVFLECVQDMDHENMFWYRQDPGLGLRLIYFSYDVKMKEKGDIPEGYSVSREKKERFSLILESASTNQTSMYLCASSPRQAYQPQHFGDGTRLSIL.

This clone was seen more than once but under ten times. This chain joins TRBV7-8 and TRBJ2-7, with D possibly matching TRBD2 (6 bases). The germline V and J ends were trimmed by 1 base and 0 bases, with 10 bases remaining between them. CDR3 size: 15 residues. Per germline, CDR1 SGHVS and CDR2 FQNEAQ. CDR3 loop: CASSLGGVSSYEQYF. DNA of the CDR3: TGTGCCAGCAGCTTAGGCGGGGTGAGCTCCTACGAGCAGTACTTC. Looking up the rest from reference TRBV7-8 and TRBJ2-7 gives the full variable domain: GAGVSQSPRYKVAKRGQDVALRCDPISGHVSLFWYQQALGQGPEFLTYFQNEAQLDKSGLPSDRFFAERPEGSVSTLKIQRTQQEDSAVYLCASSLGGVSSYEQYFGPGTRLTVT.

The V and J genes are TRBV4-1 and TRBJ1-1; D gene ambiguous. V gave up 1 base and J gave up 3 bases, with 12 bases separating them. Per germline, CDR1 MGHRA and CDR2 YSYEKL. This CDR3 has 15 amino acids. This chain's CDR3 is CASSQVAEFHTEAFF. The CDR3 DNA follows: TGCGCCAGCAGCCAAGTAGCTGAGTTTCACACTGAAGCTTTCTTT.

The gene calls are TRBV5-1 and TRBJ2-5, with a weak D call TRBD2 (6 bases). The tail of the sequence fits TRBJ2-7 better, so the J call may be wrong. There are 12 residues in the CDR3. Germline V CDR1 and CDR2: SGHRS, YFSETQ. CDR3 coding DNA: TGCGCCAGCAAACGGGAGCCTGCCGAGCAGTACTTC. Amino acid sequence: CASKREPAEQYF.

This clone turned up a few times. V gene TRBV2 combines with J gene TRBJ2-4; 10 bases fit TRBD1. This CDR3 comprises 14 residues. V dropped 3 bases and J dropped 8; count of bases not matched to a gene: 4. Per germline, CDR1 SNHLY and CDR2 FYNNEI. CDR3 residues: CASSEIGQGDIQYF. As DNA, the CDR3 is TGTGCCAGCAGTGAGATCGGACAGGGGGACATTCAGTACTTC.

The chain couples TRBV7-9 to TRBJ2-5, with D perhaps TRBD1 (6 bases). Deletions cut 6 bases from V and 2 bases from J, with 22 bases between. The CDR3 is 17 amino acids. Germline V gene data show CDR1 as SEHNR and CDR2 as FQNEAQ (reference sequence). The CDR3 nucleotides are TGTGCCAGCAGTCTGGGGGCTCAGGTGGGAGAACAAGAGACCCAGTACTTC. Its protein product is CASSLGAQVGEQETQYF.

The chain links TRBV4-2 to TRBJ2-7, with TRBD2 matching 7 bases. The germline CDR1 and CDR2 sequences are LGHNA and YNFKEQ. The length of the CDR3 is 14 residues. After removal of 4 bases from V and 2 bases from J, the junction contained 5 bases not matched to a gene. The CDR3, as DNA: TGTGCCAGCAGCCTAACTAGCGATCCCTACGAGCAGTACTTC. Protein: CASSLTSDPYEQYF.

This sequence joins TRBV28 and TRBJ1-3; TRBD1 aligns across 7 bases. This CDR3 comprises 17 residues. Germline CDR1 and CDR2: MDHEN and SYDVKM. V was pared by 5 bases and J by 0 bases, with 10 bases of the junction left unmatched. This chain's CDR3 is CASSLYSGGISGNTIYF. The CDR3 region has the DNA TGTGCCAGCAGTCTATATTCAGGGGGAATCTCTGGAAACACCATATATTTT.

The chain has TRBV15 and TRBJ2-7, with 7 bases that match TRBD1. CDR3 size: 15 residues. The ends lost 5 bases at V and 3 bases at J; junction bases unmatched: 10. CDR1 is LNHNV, CDR2 YYDKDF, per germline (reference sequence). CDR3 nucleotide sequence: TGTGCCACCAGCCTATCCCGGGACAGATACTACGAGCAGTACTTC. This translates into CATSLSRDRYYEQYF.

This rearrangement joins TRBV7-9 to TRBJ2-7; a possible D gene is TRBD1 (7 bases). Trimming shortened V by 3 bases and J by 0 bases, and 24 bases separated the two germline ends. Germline V gene sequence: CDR1 SEHNR, CDR2 FQNEAQ (reference sequence). This CDR3 contains 19 residues. CDR3 amino acids: CASSFLPVRGRESSYEQYF. The CDR3 nucleotides read TGTGCCAGCAGCTTTTTACCGGTTAGGGGGCGGGAAAGCTCCTACGAGCAGTACTTC.

This clone appeared a few times. This chain links TRBV2 with TRBJ2-1; D unresolved. The CDR3 covers 14 residues. The germline V gene encodes CDR1 SNHLY and CDR2 FYNNEI. Trimming shortened V by 2 bases and J by 1 base, and 6 bases separated the two germline ends. The CDR3 nucleotides are TGTGCCAGCAGTGAAACTCGGTCCTACAATGAGCAGTTCTTC. As protein: CASSETRSYNEQFF.